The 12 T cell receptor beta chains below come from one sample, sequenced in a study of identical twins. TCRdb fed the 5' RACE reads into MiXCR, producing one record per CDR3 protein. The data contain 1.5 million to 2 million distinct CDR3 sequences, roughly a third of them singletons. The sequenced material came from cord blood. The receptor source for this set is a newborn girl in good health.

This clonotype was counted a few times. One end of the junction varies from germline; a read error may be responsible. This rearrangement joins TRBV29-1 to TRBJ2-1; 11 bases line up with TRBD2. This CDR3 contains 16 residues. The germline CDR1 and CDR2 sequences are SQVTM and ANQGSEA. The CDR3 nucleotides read TGCAGCGTTGACCATAGCGGGAGGGCCTCCAACAATGAGCAGTTCTTC. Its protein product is CSVDHSGRASNNEQFF.

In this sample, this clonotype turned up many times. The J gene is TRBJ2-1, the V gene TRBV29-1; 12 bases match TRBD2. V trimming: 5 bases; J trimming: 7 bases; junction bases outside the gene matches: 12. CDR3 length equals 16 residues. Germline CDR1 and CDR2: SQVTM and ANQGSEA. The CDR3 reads CSVTNRLAGARNEQFF. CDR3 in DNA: TGCAGCGTTACCAACCGACTAGCGGGAGCACGGAATGAGCAGTTCTTC.

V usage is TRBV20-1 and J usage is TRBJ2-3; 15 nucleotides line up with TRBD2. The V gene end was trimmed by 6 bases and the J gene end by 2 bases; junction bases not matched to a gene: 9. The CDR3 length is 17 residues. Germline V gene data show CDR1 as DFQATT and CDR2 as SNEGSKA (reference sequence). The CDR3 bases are TGCAGTGCGTTGGGACTAGCGGGAGGAATAATCACAGATACGCAGTATTTT. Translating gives CSALGLAGGIITDTQYF.

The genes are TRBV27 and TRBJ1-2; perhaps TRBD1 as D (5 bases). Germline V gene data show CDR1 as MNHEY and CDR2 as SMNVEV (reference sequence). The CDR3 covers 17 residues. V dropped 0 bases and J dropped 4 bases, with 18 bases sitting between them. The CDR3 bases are TGTGCCAGCAGTTTATCGTCTTTTGAGGGCAGGGCCTATGGCTACACCTTC. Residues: CASSLSSFEGRAYGYTF.

Written as DNA, the CDR3 is TGTGCCAGCAAGGAGAGCGCTGAAGCTTTCTTT. The encoded protein is CASKESAEAFF. The chain employs TRBV2 and TRBJ1-1; D is ambiguous. CDR1 is SNHLY, CDR2 FYNNEI, per germline. V was pared by 7 bases and J by 6 bases, with 9 bases between. The length of the CDR3 is 11 residues.

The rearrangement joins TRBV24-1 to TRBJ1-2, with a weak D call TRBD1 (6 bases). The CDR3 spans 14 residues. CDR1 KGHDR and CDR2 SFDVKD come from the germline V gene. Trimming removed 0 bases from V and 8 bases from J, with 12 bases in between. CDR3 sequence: CATSDLGGPEGYTF. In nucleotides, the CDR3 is TGTGCCACCAGTGATTTGGGGGGGCCTGAGGGCTACACCTTC.

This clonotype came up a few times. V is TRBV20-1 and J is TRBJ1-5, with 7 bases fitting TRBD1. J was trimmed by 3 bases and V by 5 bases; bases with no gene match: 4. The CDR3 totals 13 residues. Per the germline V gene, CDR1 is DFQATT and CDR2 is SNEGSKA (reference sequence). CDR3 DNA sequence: TGCAGTGCTGCTGGGACAGTCAATCAGCCCCAGCATTTT. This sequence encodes CSAAGTVNQPQHF.

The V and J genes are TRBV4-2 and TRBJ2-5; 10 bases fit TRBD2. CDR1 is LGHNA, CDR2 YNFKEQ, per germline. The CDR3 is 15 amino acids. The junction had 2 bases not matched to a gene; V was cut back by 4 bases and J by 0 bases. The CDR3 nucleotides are TGTGCCAGCAGCCCGGGACTAGCGAACCAAGAGACCCAGTACTTC. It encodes CASSPGLANQETQYF.

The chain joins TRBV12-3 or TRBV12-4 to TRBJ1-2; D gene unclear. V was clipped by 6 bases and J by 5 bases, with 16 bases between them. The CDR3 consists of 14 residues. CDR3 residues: CASSHARIPYGYTF. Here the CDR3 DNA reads TGTGCCAGCAGCCACGCCAGGATCCCTTATGGCTACACCTTC.

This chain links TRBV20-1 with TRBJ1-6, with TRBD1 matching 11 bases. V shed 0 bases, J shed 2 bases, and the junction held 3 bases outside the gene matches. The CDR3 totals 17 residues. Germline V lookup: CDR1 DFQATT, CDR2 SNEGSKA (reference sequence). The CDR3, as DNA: TGCAGTGCTAGAGATCTGGGACAGGGGGCCTATAATTCACCCCTCCACTTT. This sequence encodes CSARDLGQGAYNSPLHF.

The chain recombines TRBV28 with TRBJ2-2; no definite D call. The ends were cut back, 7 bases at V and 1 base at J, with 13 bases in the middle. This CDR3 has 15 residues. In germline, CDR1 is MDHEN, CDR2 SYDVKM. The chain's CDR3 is CASTRDSWNTGELFF. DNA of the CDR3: TGTGCCAGCACCCGTGACTCTTGGAACACCGGGGAGCTGTTTTTT.

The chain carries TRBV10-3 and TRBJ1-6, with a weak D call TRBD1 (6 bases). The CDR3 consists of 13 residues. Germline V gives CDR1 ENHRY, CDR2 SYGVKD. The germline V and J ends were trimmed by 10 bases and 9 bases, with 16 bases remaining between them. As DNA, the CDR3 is TGTGCCAGCGGACAGCAGGGTAGTTCACCCCTCCACTTT. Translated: CASGQQGSSPLHF.